This T cell receptor (beta chain) was documented in a study of regulatory T cells in long-lasting Graves disease. The CDR3 loop spans 13 amino acids. Germline trimming cut 5 bases from V and 2 bases from J; bases unmatched to any gene: 6. From germline, CDR1 is DFQATT and CDR2 SNEGSKA (reference sequence). This clonotype was detected ten times or more. The time point here: newly diagnosed GD, antithyroid drugs for less than 3 months. After RNA was extracted from PBMCs, the TCR library was made from it. According to the study, TCR beta libraries were built with iRepertoire HTBI primers and CDR3-region Arm-PCR. From the multiplex PCR reads, TCRdb called clonotypes with MiXCR, one entry per CDR3 protein. The sample lists a few hundred thousand distinct CDR3 sequences; around 15% were seen once. In addition, the sample was reused for a study of T cells in Graves' hyperthyroidism and ophthalmopathy. That source reports: RT-PCR in the first round (using the HTBI primer set) targeted the TCR CDR3.

Specimen: peripheral blood mononuclear cells (PBMCs), collected at new diagnosis, from a patient treated with antithyroid drugs. This clonotype was obtained from a woman in her late teens or twenties with Graves disease. This chain links TRBV20-1 with TRBJ2-7; 7 nucleotides align to TRBD1. The CDR3 DNA follows: TGCAGTGCTTCGGGACAGACTGCCTACGAGCAGTACTTC. This encodes CSASGQTAYEQYF.